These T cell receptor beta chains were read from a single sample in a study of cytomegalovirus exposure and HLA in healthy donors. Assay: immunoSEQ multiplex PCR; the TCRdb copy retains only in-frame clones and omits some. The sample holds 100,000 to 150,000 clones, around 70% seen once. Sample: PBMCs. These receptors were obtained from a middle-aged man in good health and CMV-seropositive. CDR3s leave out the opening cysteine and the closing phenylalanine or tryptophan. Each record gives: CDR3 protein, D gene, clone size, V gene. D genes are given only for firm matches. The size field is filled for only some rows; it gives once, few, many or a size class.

cdr3_aa: ATSRAGGLGTEAF
d_call: -
clone_size: -
v_call: TRBV15

cdr3_aa: ASIFGGQGGQI
d_call: -
clone_size: -
v_call: TRBV6-1

cdr3_aa: ASSLGRASYGYT
d_call: -
clone_size: few
v_call: TRBV19

cdr3_aa: ASSLSGDSYEQY
d_call: -
clone_size: -
v_call: TRBV11-2

cdr3_aa: AWSRIAGGLLYNEQF
d_call: TRBD2
clone_size: -
v_call: TRBV30

cdr3_aa: ASSLDRGHEQY
d_call: TRBD1
clone_size: few
v_call: TRBV6-1

cdr3_aa: AWSIRTEEHT
d_call: -
clone_size: -
v_call: TRBV30

cdr3_aa: ASSLTSSGDTQY
d_call: -
clone_size: once
v_call: TRBV7-3

cdr3_aa: ASSLEVAGNNEQF
d_call: TRBD2
clone_size: -
v_call: TRBV7-2

cdr3_aa: ASSDHRGAAF
d_call: TRBD1
clone_size: -
v_call: TRBV5-5

cdr3_aa: ASSRGQYQPQH
d_call: TRBD1
clone_size: -
v_call: TRBV5-6

cdr3_aa: ATHKEGRNYGYT
d_call: -
clone_size: -
v_call: TRBV5-4

cdr3_aa: ASTDRAGNTIY
d_call: TRBD1
clone_size: few
v_call: TRBV6-5

cdr3_aa: ASSQDPAGWSNEKLF
d_call: -
clone_size: -
v_call: TRBV4-1

cdr3_aa: ASSRGVGETQY
d_call: -
clone_size: -
v_call: TRBV4-2

cdr3_aa: ASNEGPLTYEQY
d_call: -
clone_size: -
v_call: TRBV28

cdr3_aa: ASSPPVAGDTGELF
d_call: TRBD2
clone_size: -
v_call: TRBV5-1

cdr3_aa: ASSLGQGAHYGYT
d_call: TRBD1
clone_size: -
v_call: TRBV5-5

cdr3_aa: ASSQGQQGANTGELF
d_call: -
clone_size: -
v_call: TRBV4-2

cdr3_aa: ASSLIGGQNTGELF
d_call: -
clone_size: -
v_call: TRBV7-3

cdr3_aa: AWSVALSETQY
d_call: -
clone_size: once
v_call: TRBV30

cdr3_aa: ASSPQGAWQETQY
d_call: TRBD1
clone_size: -
v_call: TRBV7-8

cdr3_aa: ATSSRDRTLNYGYT
d_call: TRBD1
clone_size: -
v_call: TRBV10-3

cdr3_aa: ASSGGGGQPQH
d_call: -
clone_size: -
v_call: TRBV19

cdr3_aa: ASSPTGASPYGYT
d_call: TRBD1
clone_size: -
v_call: TRBV19

cdr3_aa: ASSYQGVITEAF
d_call: -
clone_size: -
v_call: TRBV6-6

cdr3_aa: ASSQRGWFYGYT
d_call: -
clone_size: few
v_call: TRBV14

cdr3_aa: ASSTPTGWNEQF
d_call: TRBD1
clone_size: once
v_call: TRBV6-5

cdr3_aa: ASSPLTGTSGANVLT
d_call: -
clone_size: -
v_call: TRBV18

cdr3_aa: ASSFLAGGYNEQF
d_call: TRBD2
clone_size: -
v_call: TRBV27

cdr3_aa: ASSPGSGARETQY
d_call: -
clone_size: -
v_call: TRBV7-7

cdr3_aa: ASSFGQSGTYEQY
d_call: -
clone_size: -
v_call: TRBV6-5

cdr3_aa: ASSPGLAGTYEQY
d_call: TRBD2
clone_size: -
v_call: TRBV13

cdr3_aa: AWRDFTYEQY
d_call: -
clone_size: -
v_call: TRBV30

cdr3_aa: ASSFTGPYGYT
d_call: -
clone_size: -
v_call: TRBV5-5

cdr3_aa: AITGTSGEHNEQF
d_call: TRBD2
clone_size: medium-sized
v_call: TRBV10-3

cdr3_aa: ASSQGAGEQF
d_call: -
clone_size: -
v_call: TRBV4-2

cdr3_aa: SVHRDSGTEAF
d_call: TRBD1
clone_size: -
v_call: TRBV29-1

cdr3_aa: ASSTAGGRQNIQY
d_call: -
clone_size: -
v_call: TRBV5-1

cdr3_aa: ASSENVATNEQF
d_call: -
clone_size: few
v_call: TRBV6-1

cdr3_aa: ASSIPGTLQLNTEAF
d_call: -
clone_size: -
v_call: TRBV28